This T cell receptor beta chain is drawn from a study of cytomegalovirus exposure and HLA in healthy donors. The CDR3 sequence is 13 residues long. V was trimmed by 7 bases and J by 3 bases, leaving 15 bases between them. Germline values: CDR1 SQVTM, CDR2 ANQGSEA. Assay used: immunoSEQ multiplex PCR; TCRdb lists only in-frame clones, some missing. The sample has about 220,000 clones, approximately 86% seen once. This clone was counted only a few times. Sequencing input: PBMCs. The V and J genes are TRBV29-1 and TRBJ1-2; D is possibly TRBD1 (5 bases). The receptor was isolated from a woman between 18 and 30 years old in good health and CMV-seronegative. The CDR3 region has the DNA TGCAGCGACCGGAGCCGGGGGGACTATGGCTACACCTTC. Translating gives CSDRSRGDYGYTF.